These 9 T cell receptor beta chains share one sample of origin, sequenced in a study of identical twins (dated by TCRdb to between 2015 and 2016). Libraries were made using 5' RACE. Sequenced on an Illumina HiSeq 2000. TCRdb redid the processing of the public reads, applying fastp at Q25 and MiXCR, and retained in-frame beta chains. Here each entry gathers all rows of one CDR3 protein and keeps the most common genes and DNA. Counted in this sample were about 890,000 distinct CDR3 sequences; 9% to 15% of them appeared once. The ten biggest clones cover roughly 1.6% of the sample. In addition, the sample was reused for a study of yellow fever vaccine responses in identical twins.

What was sequenced was PBMCs. The source of these receptors is a woman between 18 and 30 years old in good health.

This clonotype was seen only a few times. The V call is TRBV7-9, the J call TRBJ2-7; TRBD2 matches at 9 bases. Looked up from germline, CDR1 is SEHNR and CDR2 is FQNEAQ (reference sequence). V was clipped by 2 bases and J by 7 bases; unmatched bases: 9. This CDR3 is built from 15 residues. The CDR3 DNA follows: TGTGCCAGCAGCTTACAGCGGGGGGCCCGCGGGGAGCAGTACGTC. Translation gives CASSLQRGARGEQYV.

At least ten counts were recorded for this clonotype. The chain employs TRBV7-9 and TRBJ1-1, with D tentatively TRBD1 (5 bases). This CDR3 has 15 residues. With 0 bases removed from V and 1 base from J, the gap between germline ends came to 9 bases. Germline V gene data show CDR1 as SEHNR and CDR2 as FQNEAQ (reference sequence). CDR3 in amino acids: CASSLADTKNTEAFF. The CDR3 DNA reads TGTGCCAGCAGCTTAGCGGACACGAAGAACACTGAAGCTTTCTTT.

This sequence joins TRBV7-9 and TRBJ1-1, with a weak D call TRBD1 (5 bases). Germline CDR1 and CDR2: SEHNR and FQNEAQ (reference sequence). The V end was cut by 5 bases, the J end by 6 bases, with 13 bases between. This CDR3 has 13 amino acids. CDR3 nucleotides: TGTGCCAGCAGCCCAGGGCTTCCGGCTGAAGCTTTCTTT. Amino acids: CASSPGLPAEAFF.

V gene TRBV2 combines with J gene TRBJ2-2, with 10 bases lining up with TRBD2. The CDR3 loop spans 17 amino acids. The V and J ends lost 2 bases and 7 bases, in that order; junction bases with no gene match: 10. Germline-derived CDR1 and CDR2 are SNHLY and FYNNEI. The CDR3 here is CASSEFISGGAGGELFF. The CDR3 DNA follows: TGTGCCAGCAGTGAATTCATAAGCGGGGGGGCCGGCGGGGAGCTGTTTTTT.

This rearrangement joins TRBV20-1 to TRBJ1-1; D possibly corresponds to TRBD1 (5 bases). V was trimmed by 4 bases and J by 3 bases, leaving 12 bases between them. The CDR3 extends over 13 amino acids. Germline assignment: CDR1 DFQATT and CDR2 SNEGSKA (reference sequence). CDR3 nucleotides: TGCAGTGCTACGACGTCGGGGGACACTGAAGCTTTCTTT. Translated: CSATTSGDTEAFF.

This clonotype was observed a handful of times. The DNA for the CDR3 is TGTGCCAGCTCACCGAGACAGGGTTCTTCGGCGGGATCACCCCTCCACTTT. Protein sequence: CASSPRQGSSAGSPLHF. This chain connects TRBV18 to TRBJ1-6, with TRBD1 matching 7 bases. CDR3 length: 17 residues. V dropped 3 bases and J dropped 10; count of bases not matched to a gene: 15. Germline lookup yields CDR1 KGHSH and CDR2 LQKENI.

This clonotype has just a few counts. V is TRBV6-5 and J is TRBJ1-1, with D perhaps matching TRBD1 (5 bases). Trimming shortened V by 4 bases and J by 3 bases, and 15 bases separated the two germline ends. Looked up from germline, CDR1 is MNHEY and CDR2 is SVGAGI. This CDR3 has 15 amino acids. The CDR3 protein is CASSLGGTVHTEAFF. CDR3 sequence (DNA): TGTGCCAGCAGTTTAGGAGGGACGGTACACACTGAAGCTTTCTTT.

Only a few counts were recorded for this clonotype. J is TRBJ2-7 and V is TRBV6-5; 12 bases match TRBD2. CDR1 and CDR2 from the germline V gene are MNHEY and SVGAGI. This CDR3 has 19 residues. V shed 0 bases and J 0 bases; nucleotides not matched to a gene: 9. The CDR3, as DNA: TGTGCCAGCAGTTACTCGGTTTCTAGCGGGAGGGCCTCCTCCTACGAGCAGTACTTC. Translation gives CASSYSVSSGRASSYEQYF.

This clonotype was seen a handful of times. This sequence joins TRBV12-3 or TRBV12-4 and TRBJ2-1; 8 bases are shared with TRBD2. J lost 6 bases, V lost 3 bases, and 7 bases had no gene match. CDR3 length equals 15 residues. DNA of the CDR3: TGTGCCAGCAGTTTTGGCGGGAGGTCCGTCAATGAGCAGTTCTTC. Translated: CASSFGGRSVNEQFF.